This TCR beta chain stems from a study of T cells in Graves' hyperthyroidism and ophthalmopathy (dated by TCRdb to between 2018 and 2021). Study-wide context: Peripheral blood samples were taken at the time of initial diagnosis, prior to any treatment. TCR V-J signatures able to tell the groups apart were searched for in a discovery cohort of 100 patients, of whom roughly 42 had Graves' ophthalmopathy and around 56 had stable Graves' hyperthyroidism. Whether ophthalmopathy could be predicted prospectively was tested in an independent validation cohort made up of roughly 19 hyperthyroidism patients plus 17 patients who later progressed to ophthalmopathy. For training and testing, the 80 to 100 patients in the discovery cohort were randomly divided in a 7:3 ratio. Thyroid tissue and blood T-cell repertoires from six Graves' hyperthyroidism patients were also compared in the study. After sampling, hyperthyroidism patients received methimazole starting at 30 mg daily, and ophthalmopathy patients received high-dose intravenous methylprednisolone. TCR Vbeta CDR3 sequencing of 135 peripheral blood samples (over 40 ophthalmopathy, about 74 hyperthyroidism and roughly 17 progressor patients) is reported in the paper. Results the study describes overall, beyond this receptor: In validation, progression to ophthalmopathy was predicted by the model with around 70% sensitivity and 72% to 80% specificity, a median of 6.5 months before onset. No statistical method was used to set the sample size in advance, and investigators knew the group allocation. Most expanded thyroid clonotypes (frequency above 0.001) were also detected in blood, a finding suggesting that blood repertoires may reflect thyroid immune responses. A 13 V-J signature model separated ophthalmopathy from stable hyperthyroidism, with approximately 87% sensitivity and about 81% specificity in cross-validation and 80%/75% in testing.

This clonotype has only a few counts. What this receptor recognizes is not known. No clone much larger than this one lies a single base away; base qualities are absent. The TCR beta CDR3 regions were amplified from the RNA transcripts. For the first round of RT-PCR on the TCR CDR3, the HTBI primer set was used together with the Qiagen OneStep RT-PCR kit. A second multiplex PCR round built the libraries, followed by size selection and purification. Libraries were sequenced paired-end with 100 bp reads on an Illumina HiSeq2000. The source study handled its data this way. SOAPnuke was used to process the raw data, with reads discarded if the reads contained adapters or uncalled bases, had a mean Phred below 15, or lacked an exact constant-primer or identifier match. High-quality paired reads were merged with COPE v1.2.5, and unique nucleotide sequences were defined as clonotypes. MiTCR v1.1 was used to align the clonotypes against IMGT TRBV, TRBD and TRBJ reference segments. The analysis was restricted to V-J combinations with a frequency above 0.0001, which together covered just over 98% of the repertoires. The TCS score was defined as the ratio of F50 (clonal expansion) to E x V (chaos), calculated using BLOSUM62-based TCRdist between CDR3 peptides within each V-J. Welch's t-statistics and random forest reduced around 550 V-J features to under 15, which were used in a naive Bayes classifier (R e1071). In TCRdb, the public reads were trimmed at Q25 with fastp and aligned with MiXCR, with productive beta chains retained. For every CDR3 protein sequence, its rows merge into one entry that carries the most common genes and DNA. TCRdb's processing, not the study's, gives the V and J calls here. This sample has about 740,000 distinct CDR3 sequences in its table, and 14% of those were observed once. The ten largest clones add up to 10% to 13% of the sample.

Spanning cysteine to phenylalanine, the CDR3 consists of 15 amino acids. Only the CDR3 portion is preserved as DNA: 45 bases, with reading frame beginning at the first base. CDR1 and CDR2, per the germline V gene, are SGHTA and FQGNSA. Trimming removed 1 base from V and 0 bases from J, leaving 9 bases between the germline ends. Stable Graves' hyperthyroidism was defined as no progression to ophthalmopathy during 18 months of follow-up. Hyperthyroidism patients were newly diagnosed, had a disease duration of under 2 months, and were aged 18 to 65 years. Patients with uncontrolled infections, other autoimmune diseases, pregnancy or lactation were excluded. Diagnoses were based on clinical symptoms, serum thyroxine and TRAb, thyroid ultrasound and orbital computed tomography. PBMCs were separated from over 9 ml of fresh peripheral blood using Ficoll-Paque density gradient centrifugation. Total RNA was extracted using Trizol reagent, and RNA quality was assessed on an Agilent 2100 Bioanalyzer.

The clonotype was recovered from a woman aged 18-29 years with Graves' hyperthyroidism. This chain joins TRBV7-2 to TRBJ1-1, with no D gene named confidently. The sequenced sample was blood. CDR3 protein: CASSLEPSMNTEAFF. The DNA reads as follows: TGTGCCAGCAGCTTAGAACCATCCATGAACACTGAAGCTTTCTTT.